What follows are 19 T cell receptor beta chains derived from one specimen sequenced in a study of shared clonotypes between healthy human individuals. Assay: immunoSEQ multiplex PCR; the TCRdb copy retains only in-frame clones and omits some. The repertoire holds approximately 650,000 clones, with about 95% as singletons. In the naive CD8 group, cells lacked CD45RO and were positively selected for CCR7, so terminally differentiated effector memory CD45RA+ cells were left out. What was sequenced was naive CD8+ T cells sorted from blood. The receptors were sampled from a woman aged 30 to 39 in good health.

The rearrangement uses TRBV2 and TRBJ2-3; the D gene is possibly TRBD2 (5 bases). Germline assignment: CDR1 SNHLY and CDR2 FYNNEI. Trimming pared 7 bases from V and 1 base from J, leaving 9 bases between. CDR3 length equals 13 residues. This chain's CDR3 is CASKGVGTDTQYF. In DNA form, the CDR3 reads TGTGCCAGCAAGGGAGTCGGCACAGATACGCAGTATTTT.

The genes are TRBV27 and TRBJ2-3; tentative D call: TRBD2 (5 bases). The CDR3 covers 14 residues. Per the germline V gene, CDR1 is MNHEY and CDR2 is SMNVEV (reference sequence). Deletions cut 7 bases from V and 1 base from J, with 12 bases between. CDR3: CASTAGAGTDTQYF. The CDR3 nucleotides read TGTGCCAGCACGGCGGGTGCGGGCACAGATACGCAGTATTTT.

The chain employs TRBV10-1 and TRBJ2-4; D is ambiguous. The CDR3 contains 12 residues. CDR1 WNHNN and CDR2 SYGVQD come from the germline V gene (reference sequence). The germline V and J ends were trimmed by 8 bases and 2 bases, with 7 bases remaining between them. The CDR3, as DNA: TGCGCCAGCTCGAACCCCAAAAACATTCAGTACTTC. Translated, it gives CASSNPKNIQYF.

The V call is TRBV28, the J call TRBJ2-3; 12 nucleotides align to TRBD2. The CDR3 consists of 16 residues. The trim removed 4 bases at V and 4 bases at J, leaving 6 bases unmatched. Germline CDR1 and CDR2: MDHEN and SYDVKM. The CDR3 nucleotides are TGTGCCAGCAGTTCTCGACTAGCGGGAGCAGCAGATACGCAGTATTTT. Its translation: CASSSRLAGAADTQYF.

V usage is TRBV5-5 and J usage is TRBJ1-2; no firm D call. V was pared by 4 bases and J by 5 bases, with 18 bases between. Looked up from germline, CDR1 is SGHKS and CDR2 is YYEKEE (reference sequence). There are 15 residues in the CDR3. The CDR3 loop reads CASSLHKTMEYGYTF. As DNA, the CDR3 is TGTGCCAGCAGCCTCCACAAGACGATGGAATATGGCTACACCTTC. Together with reference TRBV5-5 and TRBJ1-2, the CDR3 gives the full variable domain: DAGVTQSPTHLIKTRGQQVTLRCSPISGHKSVSWYQQVLGQGPQFIFQYYEKEERGRGNFPDRFSARQFPNYSSELNVNALLLGDSALYLCASSLHKTMEYGYTFGSGTRLTVV.

As concerns this clone: Other DNA variants within this sample encode the same CDR3. The rearrangement uses TRBV9 and TRBJ2-7, with 7 bases identical to TRBD1. The junction had 2 bases not matched to a gene; V was cut back by 0 bases and J by 2 bases. Germline CDR1 SGDLS, CDR2 YYNGEE. The CDR3 is 14 amino acids. CDR3 residues: CASSVGQGTYEQYF. The CDR3 DNA is TGTGCCAGCAGCGTAGGACAGGGTACCTACGAGCAGTACTTC.

The rearrangement joins TRBV4-1 to TRBJ2-2, with 8 bases fitting TRBD2. The CDR3 has 17 amino acids. Germline CDR1 reads MGHRA; CDR2 reads YSYEKL. Trimming took 1 base from V and 5 from J; bases not matched to a gene: 9. The CDR3 sequence is CASSQVLKGLETGELFF. As DNA, the CDR3 is TGCGCCAGCAGCCAAGTTCTTAAGGGACTAGAAACCGGGGAGCTGTTTTTT.

The genes are TRBV7-9 and TRBJ1-1, with 9 bases matching TRBD1. The germline gives CDR1 SEHNR, CDR2 FQNEAQ (reference sequence). This CDR3 is 15 amino acids long. J was trimmed by 1 base and V by 5 bases; bases with no gene match: 5. CDR3 sequence: CASSTGQGWNTEAFF. The CDR3 bases are TGTGCCAGCAGCACCGGACAGGGGTGGAACACTGAAGCTTTCTTT.

The chain joins TRBV6-5 to TRBJ2-5, with 8 positions matching TRBD2. The J call may be faulty, since TRBJ2-7 better matches the DNA end. The length of the CDR3 is 14 residues. From germline, CDR1 is MNHEY and CDR2 SVGAGI. DNA of the CDR3: TGTGCCAGCAGTGTCCGACTAGCGAACTACGAGCAGTACTTC. This gives the protein CASSVRLANYEQYF.

This sequence joins TRBV9 and TRBJ2-2, with TRBD2 matching 11 bases. After removal of 3 bases from V and 6 bases from J, the junction contained 13 bases not matched to a gene. The CDR3 loop spans 18 amino acids. From germline, CDR1 is SGDLS and CDR2 YYNGEE. The chain's CDR3 is CASSGAVKGSGRAGELFF. DNA for the CDR3: TGTGCCAGCAGCGGTGCGGTCAAGGGTAGCGGGAGGGCCGGGGAGCTGTTTTTT.

This rearrangement joins TRBV30 to TRBJ2-5, with D perhaps being TRBD1 or TRBD2 (5 bases each). The better agreement between TRBJ2-7 and the DNA end casts doubt on the J call. Germline-derived CDR1 and CDR2 are GTSNPN and SVGIG (reference sequence). The CDR3 has 13 amino acids. This CDR3 reads CAWSVGTSYEQYF. For the CDR3, the DNA is TGTGCCTGGAGCGTGGGGACCTCCTACGAGCAGTACTTC.

DNA of the CDR3: TGTGCCAGTAGTATTCGAGACTCAGGCAATGAGCAGTTCTTC. As protein: CASSIRDSGNEQFF. The chain employs TRBV19 and TRBJ2-1, with unresolved D. The germline CDR1 and CDR2 sequences are LNHDA and SQIVND (reference sequence). The CDR3 is made up of 14 amino acids. The V end lost 3 bases, the J end lost 6 bases, and 12 bases lay between the germline ends.

The chain is built from TRBV10-2 and TRBJ1-5; no clear D. This CDR3 spans 13 amino acids. Germline CDR1 WSHSY, CDR2 SAAADI. V gave up 5 bases and J gave up 6 bases, with 11 bases separating them. The CDR3 DNA follows: TGCGCCAGCAGTCCTGGGGAGGGTCAGCCCCAGCATTTT. Amino acids: CASSPGEGQPQHF.

To note about this clone: This specimen includes other DNA sequences encoding the same CDR3. The V and J genes are TRBV19 and TRBJ2-1, with D possibly being TRBD1 (6 bases). The CDR3 runs 13 residues. Trimming took off 5 bases at V and 1 base at J, with 6 bases between the two ends. Germline-derived CDR1 and CDR2 are LNHDA and SQIVND (reference sequence). The CDR3 is CASSDRSYNEQFF. The CDR3 coding sequence is TGTGCCAGTAGTGACAGGTCCTACAATGAGCAGTTCTTC.

The chain is built from TRBV14 and TRBJ2-1; D unresolved. The CDR3 consists of 14 residues. Deletions cut 5 bases from V and 7 bases from J, with 15 bases between. The V gene's germline CDR1 is SGHDN and CDR2 FVKESK. The CDR3 here is CASSFRWGSNEQFF. The CDR3 nucleotides are TGTGCCAGCAGCTTCCGTTGGGGTTCGAATGAGCAGTTCTTC.

V is TRBV7-8 and J is TRBJ1-2, with D tentatively TRBD1 (5 bases). This CDR3 comprises 16 residues. V was pared by 5 bases and J by 0 bases, with 16 bases between. CDR1 and CDR2 (germline): SGHVS, FQNEAQ. CDR3 protein: CASSPNPGGANYGYTF. The CDR3 DNA follows: TGTGCCAGCAGCCCTAACCCCGGGGGAGCTAACTATGGCTACACCTTC.

The J gene is TRBJ1-5, the V gene TRBV27; a weak D match, TRBD1 (6 bases). Trimming removed 6 bases at V and 1 base at J, with 10 bases between. This CDR3 has 14 amino acids. The V gene's germline CDR1 is MNHEY and CDR2 SMNVEV (reference sequence). In nucleotides, the CDR3 is TGTGCCAGCAGCCGCGGGACAAGCAATCAGCCCCAGCATTTT. Encoded protein: CASSRGTSNQPQHF.

The chain couples TRBV2 to TRBJ2-6, with TRBD1 identical over 9 bases. Germline CDR1 is SNHLY and CDR2 is FYNNEI. The CDR3 has 17 residues. V was clipped by 6 bases and J by 0 bases; unmatched bases: 6. The CDR3 DNA reads TGTGCCAGCAGGGAGACAGGGGGGATCTCTGGGGCCAACGTCCTGACTTTC. It codes for CASRETGGISGANVLTF.

V gene TRBV25-1 combines with J gene TRBJ2-2; D is undetermined. Trimming shortened V by 1 base and J by 3 bases, and 9 bases separated the two germline ends. Per germline, CDR1 MGHDK and CDR2 SYGVNS. The CDR3 runs 15 residues. CDR3 loop: CASSESLRYTGELFF. In nucleotides, the CDR3 is TGTGCCAGCAGTGAATCCCTCCGGTACACCGGGGAGCTGTTTTTT.